This T cell receptor beta chain was identified in a study of cytomegalovirus exposure and HLA in healthy donors. Healthy bone marrow donors supplied every sample. These donors counted as nominally healthy when sampled, but unrecorded immune exposures were likely. Turning to this clone: Antigen specificity is unknown.

Regarding the study as a whole: It was reported that the classifier diagnosed cytomegalovirus status with high specificity and sensitivity in both the original and validation cohorts. In a later analysis, a missense DCLRE1C variant was linked to TCR beta V- and J-gene trimming.

Germline CDR1 reads SEHNR; CDR2 reads FQNEAQ (reference sequence). This CDR3 is 15 amino acids long. The V segment lost 7 bases and the J segment 2 bases; nucleotides outside the gene matches: 9. A multiplex PCR was run with 60 Vbeta primers and 13 Jbeta primers. The repertoire was sequenced with immunoSEQ multiplex PCR; TCRdb's copy has only in-frame clones and lacks some. The ten top clones account for approximately 0.78%, within a sample of some 75,000 clones. The sequenced sample was PBMCs. The chain uses TRBV7-9 and TRBJ2-3, with 7 bases matching TRBD1. The receptor was isolated from a boy between 10 and 17 years old in good health and CMV-seronegative. Here the CDR3 reads CASTRGTAFTDTQYF. CDR3 DNA: TGTGCCAGCACCCGAGGGACAGCTTTCACAGATACGCAGTATTTT.